This TCR beta chain was obtained from a study of blood T cell repertoires in COVID-19. Recruits, aged roughly 18 to 89 years, lived in about two dozen US areas. Categorization into cohorts depended on clinical history that participants reported. Donors of Cohort 3 who recovered were those that had two negative PCRs, clearance, or symptom resolution. The ends lost 3 bases at V and 0 bases at J; junction bases unmatched: 5. Per the germline V gene, CDR1 is SGDLS and CDR2 is YYNGEE. The CDR3 covers 16 residues. Per the authors' pipeline: Amplification from reference gene primers served as the basis for estimated nucleated cell counts. This table comes from immunoSEQ multiplex PCR, and its TCRdb copy is limited to in-frame clones, with some not included. The V and J calls and clone size were taken over from that table, and D and trimming were inferred from the DNA. The data show a few hundred thousand clones, roughly nine tenths seen once.

The receptor's source is a woman in her thirties who had recovered from COVID-19. Sequencing was performed on PBMCs or T cells enriched from blood (not recorded which). The chain carries TRBV9 and TRBJ2-3, with 9 bases lining up with TRBD2. The CDR3 loop is CASSAVLAGSTDTQYF. The CDR3 region has the DNA TGTGCCAGCAGCGCCGTACTAGCGGGTAGCACAGATACGCAGTATTTT. The entire variable domain, with the rest obtained from reference TRBV9 and TRBJ2-3, is as follows: DSGVTQTPKHLITATGQRVTLRCSPRSGDLSVYWYQQSLDQGLQFLIQYYNGEERAKGNILERFSAQQFPDLHSELNLSSLELGDSALYFCASSAVLAGSTDTQYFGPGTRLTVL.